These T cell receptor beta chains were read from a single sample in a study of shared clonotypes between healthy human individuals. Here immunoSEQ multiplex PCR was the method, and the copy in TCRdb shows in-frame clones only, minus some. Of more than 2 million clones listed, approximately 95% are singletons. The sequenced material came from naive CD8+ T cells sorted from blood. The source of these receptors is a man aged 18-30 years in good health. Both conserved end residues are part of each CDR3. Fields, in order: CDR3 length, V gene, J gene, D gene, CDR3 protein. D genes are given only for firm matches.

>16|TRBV5-1|TRBJ2-2|TRBD1
CASSFRQGPWTGELFF
>16|TRBV11-2|TRBJ2-7|TRBD1
CASIKWVGQGSYEQYF
>18|TRBV7-2|TRBJ2-5|TRBD2
CASSLATGLAGTQETQYF
>13|TRBV10-2|TRBJ2-5|.
CASSESGRETQYF
>15|TRBV2|TRBJ2-3|.
CASRAGTVRTDTQYF
>14|TRBV7-8|TRBJ1-4|.
CASSLVGANEKLFF
>17|TRBV11-2|TRBJ1-2|.
CASSLVGLSAYHYGYTF
>11|TRBV6-6|TRBJ2-7|.
CASWSAYEQYF
>13|TRBV7-9|TRBJ2-7|.
CASSLGGPYEQYF
>17|TRBV4-3|TRBJ2-1|TRBD2
CASSQDPGGGAREEQFF
>15|TRBV6-5|TRBJ2-2|.
CASSYTQTNTGELFF
>14|TRBV5-1|TRBJ1-1|.
CASSWTSGDTEAFF
>14|TRBV4-3|TRBJ1-1|.
CASSQEEGITEAFF
>13|TRBV5-1|TRBJ1-1|.
CASSLVVDTEAFF
>13|TRBV27|TRBJ2-7|.
CASSFTGLYEQYF
>15|TRBV10-3|TRBJ1-1|TRBD1
CAMSGDRGINTEAFF
>16|TRBV19|TRBJ2-1|TRBD2
CASTTSGIHSYNEQFF
>17|TRBV4-1|TRBJ1-1|.
CASSQDSLVAWNTEAFF
>15|TRBV5-6|TRBJ1-3|TRBD1
CASSWGQFSGNTIYF
>15|TRBV7-9|TRBJ2-7|.
CASSLAQGGIYEQYF
>15|TRBV28|TRBJ1-5|.
CASIEDISAGQPQHF
>14|TRBV6-6|TRBJ2-5|.
CASTSQGPRETQYF
>14|TRBV6-5|TRBJ2-2|TRBD1
CASSYGTGIGELFF
>15|TRBV4-1|TRBJ2-7|.
CASSQDGTALYEQYF
>10|TRBV2|TRBJ2-7|.
CASSSNEQYF
>15|TRBV4-3|TRBJ2-7|.
CASSQDSGGSYEQYF
>12|TRBV5-8|TRBJ1-1|.
CASSPGGVEAFF
>12|TRBV19|TRBJ1-2|TRBD1
CASSRTGIGYTF
>15|TRBV7-3|TRBJ2-1|.
CASSLDLSSYNEQFF
>15|TRBV2|TRBJ2-1|.
CASSDANGVSNEQFF
>13|TRBV7-9|TRBJ2-1|.
CVSQGDSYNEQFF
>14|TRBV6-6|TRBJ2-1|.
CASSYQEGYNEQFF
>13|TRBV4-1|TRBJ2-7|.
CASSQVTDYEQYF
>16|TRBV5-8|TRBJ2-2|TRBD2
CASSYGLAGVVGELFF
>14|TRBV28|TRBJ1-1|TRBD1
CASRHGTGITEAFF
>13|TRBV4-3|TRBJ2-7|.
CAGSHTSSYEQYF
>12|TRBV4-1|TRBJ2-3|.
CASSPTGDTQYF
>16|TRBV7-2|TRBJ2-7|TRBD1
CASSQGTGTATYEQYF
>15|TRBV7-6|TRBJ2-7|TRBD2
CASSLAGEGTYEQYF
>14|TRBV6-5|TRBJ1-2|.
CASSYGEGSSGYTF
>15|TRBV27|TRBJ1-2|.
CASSLSVGRPYGYTF
>12|TRBV29-1|TRBJ1-1|.
CSGRLENTEAFF
>14|TRBV6-5|TRBJ1-4|TRBD1
CASSPQGTNEKLFF
>15|TRBV2|TRBJ2-7|TRBD1
CASSGRDRVDYEQYF
>16|TRBV7-8|TRBJ1-1|.
CASSKQGDSMNTEAFF
>15|TRBV11-2|TRBJ1-2|.
CASSAGQTANYGYTF
>12|TRBV28|TRBJ1-2|.
CATPSSGGSYTF
>13|TRBV7-9|TRBJ2-7|.
CASSPQIPDEQYF
>17|TRBV6-1|TRBJ1-1|.
CASSEALRVTFNTEAFF
>15|TRBV6-5|TRBJ2-5|TRBD2
CASSIGTSGQETQYF
>14|TRBV11-2|TRBJ2-7|.
CASSPESRVYEQYF
>14|TRBV9|TRBJ1-1|.
CASHDPGEGTEAFF
>15|TRBV7-9|TRBJ1-3|.
CASSSTGLSGNTIYF
>15|TRBV10-1|TRBJ2-5|.
CASRALTGSDETQYF
>14|TRBV13|TRBJ1-2|.
CASSLWGANYGYTF
>18|TRBV1|TRBJ1-1|.
CTSIKILTGGGLRTEAFF
>14|TRBV5-6|TRBJ2-3|.
CASSLSDVPDTQYF